This TCR beta chain was sequenced for a study of shared clonotypes between healthy human individuals. V was clipped by 5 bases and J by 1 base, with 8 bases between them. CDR3 length equals 14 residues. Germline CDR1 reads MNHEY; CDR2 reads SVGAGI. Sequencing was performed with immunoSEQ multiplex PCR; in TCRdb, only in-frame clones are kept and a portion is missing. The sample lists 400,000 to 600,000 clones, more than 95% occurring once. This clonotype was obtained from a woman aged 25-40 years in good health. The sequenced material came from naive CD4+ T cells sorted from blood. As for subset: CD45RA+ positively selected. V and J are TRBV6-5 and TRBJ2-2; the D gene is possibly TRBD2 (5 bases). The CDR3 sequence: CASSRTRNTGELFF. The DNA of the CDR3 is TGTGCCAGCAGTCGTACTAGGAACACCGGGGAGCTGTTTTTT.